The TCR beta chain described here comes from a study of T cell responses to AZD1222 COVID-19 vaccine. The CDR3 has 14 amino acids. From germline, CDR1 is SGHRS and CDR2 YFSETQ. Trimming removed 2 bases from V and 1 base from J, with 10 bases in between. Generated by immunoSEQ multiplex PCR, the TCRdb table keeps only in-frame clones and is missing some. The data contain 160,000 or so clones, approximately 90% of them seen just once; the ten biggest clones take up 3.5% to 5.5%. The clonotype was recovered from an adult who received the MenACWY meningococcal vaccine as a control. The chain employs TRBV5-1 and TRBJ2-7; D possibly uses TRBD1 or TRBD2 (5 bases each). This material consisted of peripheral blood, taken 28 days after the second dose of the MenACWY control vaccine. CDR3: CASSFGTESYEQYF. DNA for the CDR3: TGCGCCAGCAGCTTCGGGACGGAGTCCTACGAGCAGTACTTC.